This T cell receptor beta chain comes out of a study of spatial heterogeneity in lung cancer. Whole-study context: The authors sequenced available follow-up PBMC samples, taken a median of about 24 months after resection. Combinations of a unique TCR and a UMI were tallied in raw reads, and on average each appeared more than ten times.

The CDR3 consists of 14 residues. V lost 6 bases and J 3 bases, leaving 15 bases between the germline ends. The germline V gene encodes CDR1 MDHEN and CDR2 SYDVKM. The study, taken as a whole, reports: Blood carried ubiquitous expanded tumor TCRs more at resection than follow-up.

TCRdb independently ran MiXCR on the 5' RACE reads; one entry per CDR3 protein. In the table there are some 120,000 distinct CDR3 sequences, more than 9% of which are singletons. The time point: blood at routine non-recurrence follow-up after resection. The sequenced material consisted of unsorted whole RNA from tumor, nontumor lung or frozen PBMC. This clonotype was seen a handful of times. Its antigen is undetermined. The chain combines TRBV28 with TRBJ2-7, with D perhaps TRBD1 (6 bases). The sequencing used PBMCs, collected at follow-up. The source of this sequence is a male donor with early-stage non-small cell lung cancer. Here the CDR3 DNA reads TGTGCCAGCAGCGTCGGGCAGGGGAGCTACGAGCAGTACTTC. Translation: CASSVGQGSYEQYF.